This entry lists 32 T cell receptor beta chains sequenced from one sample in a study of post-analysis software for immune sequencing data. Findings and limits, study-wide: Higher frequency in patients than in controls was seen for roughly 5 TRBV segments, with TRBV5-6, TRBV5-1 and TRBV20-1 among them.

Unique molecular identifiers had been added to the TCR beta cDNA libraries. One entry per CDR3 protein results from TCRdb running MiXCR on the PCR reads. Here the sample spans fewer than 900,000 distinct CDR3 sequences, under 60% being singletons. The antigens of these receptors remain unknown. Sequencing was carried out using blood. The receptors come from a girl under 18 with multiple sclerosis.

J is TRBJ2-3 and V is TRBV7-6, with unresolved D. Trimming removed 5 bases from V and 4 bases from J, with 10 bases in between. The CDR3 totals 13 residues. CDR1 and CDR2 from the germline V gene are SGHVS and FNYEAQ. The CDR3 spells CASSPGPADTQYF. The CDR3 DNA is TGTGCCAGCAGCCCTGGACCGGCAGATACGCAGTATTTT.

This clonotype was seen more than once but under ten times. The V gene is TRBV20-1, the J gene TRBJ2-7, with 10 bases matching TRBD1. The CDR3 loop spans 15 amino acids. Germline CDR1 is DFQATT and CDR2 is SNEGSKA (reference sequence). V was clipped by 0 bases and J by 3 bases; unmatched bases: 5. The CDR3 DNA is TGCAGTGCTAGAGACGGACAGGGGGGCCGCTACGAGCAGTACTTC. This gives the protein CSARDGQGGRYEQYF.

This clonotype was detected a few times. CDR3 sequence (DNA): TGCAGCGTTCCCCTCCTTGGCGGGAGCAATGAGCAGTTCTTC. Protein: CSVPLLGGSNEQFF. V gene TRBV29-1 combines with J gene TRBJ2-1; TRBD2 agrees at 7 bases. The ends lost 5 bases at V and 6 bases at J; junction bases unmatched: 10. CDR3 size: 14 residues. CDR1 and CDR2 (germline): SQVTM, ANQGSEA.

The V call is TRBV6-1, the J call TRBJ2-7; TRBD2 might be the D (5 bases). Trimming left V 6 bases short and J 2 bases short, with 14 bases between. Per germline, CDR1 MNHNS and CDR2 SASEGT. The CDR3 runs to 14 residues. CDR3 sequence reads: CASRIARGPYEQYF. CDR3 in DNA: TGTGCCAGCAGGATAGCGAGAGGGCCCTACGAGCAGTACTTC.

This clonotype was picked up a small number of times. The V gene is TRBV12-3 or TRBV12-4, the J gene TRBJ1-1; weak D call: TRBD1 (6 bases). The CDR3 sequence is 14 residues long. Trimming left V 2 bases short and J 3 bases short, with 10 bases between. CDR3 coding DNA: TGTGCCAGCAGTTTAATAGGGGGTGACACTGAAGCTTTCTTT. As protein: CASSLIGGDTEAFF.

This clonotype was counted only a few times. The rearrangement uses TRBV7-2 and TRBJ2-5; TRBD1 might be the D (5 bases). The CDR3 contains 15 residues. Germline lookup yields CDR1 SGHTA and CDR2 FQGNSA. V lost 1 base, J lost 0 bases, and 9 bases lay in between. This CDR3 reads CASSLDRQYQETQYF. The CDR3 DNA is TGTGCCAGCAGCTTAGACAGGCAGTACCAAGAGACCCAGTACTTC.

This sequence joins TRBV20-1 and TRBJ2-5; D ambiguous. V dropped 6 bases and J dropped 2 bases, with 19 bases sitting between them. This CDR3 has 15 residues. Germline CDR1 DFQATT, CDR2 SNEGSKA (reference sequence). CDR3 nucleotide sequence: TGCAGTGCGAGTCCGACCAACGCGGTTCAAGAGACCCAGTACTTC. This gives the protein CSASPTNAVQETQYF.

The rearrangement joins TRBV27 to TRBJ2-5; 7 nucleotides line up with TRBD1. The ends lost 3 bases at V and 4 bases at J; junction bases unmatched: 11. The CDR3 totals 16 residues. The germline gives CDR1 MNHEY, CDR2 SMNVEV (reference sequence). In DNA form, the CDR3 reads TGTGCCAGCAGTTTGGCCCCTTTAGGGGGCTCAGAGACCCAGTACTTC. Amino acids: CASSLAPLGGSETQYF.

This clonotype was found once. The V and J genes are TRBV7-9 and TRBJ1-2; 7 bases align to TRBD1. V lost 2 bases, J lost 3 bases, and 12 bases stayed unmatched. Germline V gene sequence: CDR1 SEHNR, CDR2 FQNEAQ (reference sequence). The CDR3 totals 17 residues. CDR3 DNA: TGTGCCAGCAGCTTAAGTACGGATGGGACAGACGACTATGGCTACACCTTC. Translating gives CASSLSTDGTDDYGYTF.

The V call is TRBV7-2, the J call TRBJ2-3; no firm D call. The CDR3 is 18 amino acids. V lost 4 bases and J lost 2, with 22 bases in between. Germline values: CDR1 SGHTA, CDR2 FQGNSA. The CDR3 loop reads CASSSPFGAASITDTQYF. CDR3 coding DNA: TGTGCCAGCAGCTCCCCCTTCGGCGCTGCAAGTATCACAGATACGCAGTATTTT.

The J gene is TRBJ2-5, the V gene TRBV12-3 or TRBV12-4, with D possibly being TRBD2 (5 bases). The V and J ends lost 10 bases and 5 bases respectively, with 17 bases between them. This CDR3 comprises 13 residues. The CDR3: CATRRSGSETQYF. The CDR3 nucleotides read TGTGCCACCCGACGTTCGGGGTCTGAGACCCAGTACTTC.

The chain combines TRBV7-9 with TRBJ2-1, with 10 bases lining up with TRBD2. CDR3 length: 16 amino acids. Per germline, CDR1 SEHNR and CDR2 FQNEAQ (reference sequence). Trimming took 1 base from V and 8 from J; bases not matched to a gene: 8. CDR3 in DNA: TGTGCCAGCAGCTTAGGGGATAGCGGGAGGTACCATGAGCAGTTCTTC. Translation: CASSLGDSGRYHEQFF.

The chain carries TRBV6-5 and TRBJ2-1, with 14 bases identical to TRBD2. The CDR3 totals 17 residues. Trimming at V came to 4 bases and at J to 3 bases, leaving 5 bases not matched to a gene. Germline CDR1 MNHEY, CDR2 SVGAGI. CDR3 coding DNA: TGTGCCAGCAGTTCGGGACTAGCGGGAGTATACTACAATGAGCAGTTCTTC. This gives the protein CASSSGLAGVYYNEQFF.

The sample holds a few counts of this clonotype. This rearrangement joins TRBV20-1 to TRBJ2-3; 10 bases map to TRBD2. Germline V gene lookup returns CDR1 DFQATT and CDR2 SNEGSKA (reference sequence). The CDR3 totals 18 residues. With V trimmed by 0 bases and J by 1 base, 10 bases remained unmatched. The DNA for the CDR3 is TGCAGTGCTAGAGATCTACCCACGACTAGCGGGCGCACAGATACGCAGTATTTT. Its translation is CSARDLPTTSGRTDTQYF.

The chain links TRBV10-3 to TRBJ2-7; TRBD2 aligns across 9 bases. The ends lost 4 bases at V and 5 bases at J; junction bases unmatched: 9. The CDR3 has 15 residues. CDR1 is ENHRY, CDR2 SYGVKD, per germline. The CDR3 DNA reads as TGTGCCATCAGTGGCCTCGGGCCTAGCGGGAACGAGCAGTACTTC. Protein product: CAISGLGPSGNEQYF.

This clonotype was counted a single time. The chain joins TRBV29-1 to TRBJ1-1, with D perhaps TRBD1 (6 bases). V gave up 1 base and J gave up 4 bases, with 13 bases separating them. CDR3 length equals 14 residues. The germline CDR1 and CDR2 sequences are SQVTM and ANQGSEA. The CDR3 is CSVEVGGRVTEAFF. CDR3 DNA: TGCAGCGTTGAAGTGGGGGGGCGTGTCACTGAAGCTTTCTTT. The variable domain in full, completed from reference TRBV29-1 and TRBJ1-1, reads SAVISQKPSRDICQRGTSLTIQCQVDSQVTMMFWYRQQPGQSLTLIATANQGSEATYESGFVIDKFPISRPNLTFSTLTVSNMSPEDSSIYLCSVEVGGRVTEAFFGQGTRLTVV.

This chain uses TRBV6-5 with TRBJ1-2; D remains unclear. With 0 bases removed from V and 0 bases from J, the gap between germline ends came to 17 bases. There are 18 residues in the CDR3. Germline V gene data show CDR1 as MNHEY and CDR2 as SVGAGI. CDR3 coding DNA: TGTGCCAGCAGTTACTCTCAGGCCACCAGAGCTGCTAACTATGGCTACACCTTC. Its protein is CASSYSQATRAANYGYTF.

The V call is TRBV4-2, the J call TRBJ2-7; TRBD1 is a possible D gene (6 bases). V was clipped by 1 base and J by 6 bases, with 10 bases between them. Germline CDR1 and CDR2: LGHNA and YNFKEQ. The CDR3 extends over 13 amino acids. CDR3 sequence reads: CASSQVIGGEQYF. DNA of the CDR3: TGTGCCAGCAGCCAAGTTATAGGGGGCGAGCAGTACTTC.

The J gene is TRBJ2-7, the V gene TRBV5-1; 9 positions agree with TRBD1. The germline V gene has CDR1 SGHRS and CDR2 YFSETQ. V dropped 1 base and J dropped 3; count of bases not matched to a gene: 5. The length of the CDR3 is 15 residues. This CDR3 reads CASSLTGQGLYEQYF. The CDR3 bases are TGCGCCAGCAGCTTGACGGGACAGGGTCTCTACGAGCAGTACTTC.

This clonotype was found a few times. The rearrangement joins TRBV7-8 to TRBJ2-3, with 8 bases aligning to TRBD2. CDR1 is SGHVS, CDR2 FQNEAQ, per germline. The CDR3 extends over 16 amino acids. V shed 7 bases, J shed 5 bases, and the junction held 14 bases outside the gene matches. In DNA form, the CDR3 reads TGTGCCAGCACCCTTGGAGGAGCGGGAGCAGGAGATACGCAGTATTTT. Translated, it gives CASTLGGAGAGDTQYF.

CDR3 nucleotides: TGCAGTGCCAGCGGACTAGCGGGAGCGAGAGGCACAGATACGCAGTATTTT. Protein sequence: CSASGLAGARGTDTQYF. This chain links TRBV20-1 with TRBJ2-3; 13 positions match TRBD2. The CDR3 covers 17 residues. Germline V lookup: CDR1 DFQATT, CDR2 SNEGSKA (reference sequence). With 6 bases clipped from V and 1 base from J, the junction kept 10 bases outside the gene matches.

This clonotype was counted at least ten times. The chain's CDR3 is CASSLGLAVHNEQFF. The CDR3 coding sequence is TGTGCCAGCAGCTTAGGGCTAGCGGTACACAATGAGCAGTTCTTC. The gene calls are TRBV11-3 and TRBJ2-1, with 7 positions matching TRBD2. CDR3 length: 15 amino acids. The germline gives CDR1 SGHNT, CDR2 YENEEA. The V gene end was trimmed by 1 base and the J gene end by 5 bases; junction bases not matched to a gene: 5.

CDR3 protein: CSVDPAGVYNEQFF. The DNA for the CDR3 is TGCAGCGTTGACCCAGCGGGAGTCTACAATGAGCAGTTCTTC. The rearrangement links TRBV29-1 to TRBJ2-1; 8 bases map to TRBD2. This CDR3 is 14 amino acids long. Germline-derived CDR1 and CDR2 are SQVTM and ANQGSEA. Germline trimming cut 3 bases from V and 3 bases from J; bases unmatched to any gene: 4.

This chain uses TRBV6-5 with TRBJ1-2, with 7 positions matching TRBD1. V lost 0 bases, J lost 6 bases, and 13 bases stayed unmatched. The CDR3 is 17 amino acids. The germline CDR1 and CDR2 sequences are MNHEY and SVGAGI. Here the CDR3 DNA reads TGTGCCAGCAGTTACTCCTCGACAGGGCTGGTGGACGATGGCTACACCTTC. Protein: CASSYSSTGLVDDGYTF.

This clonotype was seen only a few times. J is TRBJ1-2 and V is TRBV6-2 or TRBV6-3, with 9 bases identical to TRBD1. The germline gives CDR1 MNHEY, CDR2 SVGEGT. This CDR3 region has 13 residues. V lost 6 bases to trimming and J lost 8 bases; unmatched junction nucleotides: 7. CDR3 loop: CASRIGTGPGYTF. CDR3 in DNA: TGTGCCAGCAGAATCGGGACAGGGCCGGGCTACACCTTC.

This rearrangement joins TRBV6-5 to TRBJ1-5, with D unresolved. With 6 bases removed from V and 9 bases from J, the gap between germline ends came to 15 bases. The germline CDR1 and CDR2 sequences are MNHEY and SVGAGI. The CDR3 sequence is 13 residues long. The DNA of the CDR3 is TGTGCCAGCAGCCGTACCTATGGTCGGCCCCAGCATTTT. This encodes CASSRTYGRPQHF.

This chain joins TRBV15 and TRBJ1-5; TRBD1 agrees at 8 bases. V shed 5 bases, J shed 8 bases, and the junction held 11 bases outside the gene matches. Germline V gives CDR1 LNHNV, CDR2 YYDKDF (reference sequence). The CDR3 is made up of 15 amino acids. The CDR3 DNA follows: TGTGCCACCAGCGGTGACAGGGGAGGGATGGAGCCCCAGCATTTT. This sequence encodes CATSGDRGGMEPQHF.

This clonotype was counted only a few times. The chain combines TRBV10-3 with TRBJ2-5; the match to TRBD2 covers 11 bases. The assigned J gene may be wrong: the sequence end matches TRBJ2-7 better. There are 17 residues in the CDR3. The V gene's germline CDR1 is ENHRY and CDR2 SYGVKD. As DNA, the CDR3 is TGTGCCATCAGTGCCCTCCCGACTAGCGGGAAACCTTTCGAGCAGTACTTC. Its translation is CAISALPTSGKPFEQYF.

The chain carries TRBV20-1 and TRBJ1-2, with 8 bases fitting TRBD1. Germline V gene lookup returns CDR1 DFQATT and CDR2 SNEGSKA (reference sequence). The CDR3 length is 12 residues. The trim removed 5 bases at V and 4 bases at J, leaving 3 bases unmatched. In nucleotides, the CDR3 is TGCAGTGCTGGGACAGGCCTCTATGGCTACACCTTC. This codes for CSAGTGLYGYTF.

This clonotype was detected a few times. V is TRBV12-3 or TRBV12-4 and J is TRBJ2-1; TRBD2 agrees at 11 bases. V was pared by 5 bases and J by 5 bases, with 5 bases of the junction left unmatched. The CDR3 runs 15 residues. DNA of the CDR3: TGTGCCAGCAGTATTAGCGGGAGGGGCGACAATGAGCAGTTCTTC. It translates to CASSISGRGDNEQFF.

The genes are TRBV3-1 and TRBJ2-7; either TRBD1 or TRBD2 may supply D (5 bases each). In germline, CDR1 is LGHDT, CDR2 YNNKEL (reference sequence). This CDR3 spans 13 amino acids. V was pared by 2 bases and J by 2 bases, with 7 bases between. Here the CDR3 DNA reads TGTGCCAGCAGCCAACCGGGACCCTACGAGCAGTACTTC. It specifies CASSQPGPYEQYF.

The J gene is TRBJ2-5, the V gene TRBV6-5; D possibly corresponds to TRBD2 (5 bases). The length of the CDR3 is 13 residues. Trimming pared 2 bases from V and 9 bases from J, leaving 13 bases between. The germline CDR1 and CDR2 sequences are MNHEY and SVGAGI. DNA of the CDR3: TGTGCCAGCAGTTACGGTAGCGCGGGTCCCCAGTACTTC. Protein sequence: CASSYGSAGPQYF.